The T cell receptor (beta chain) under discussion was sequenced for a study of PD-1 blockade in mismatch repair-deficient tumors. At the level of the study: Enrolled about 2012-2016, patients had progressing, pretreated mismatch repair-deficient cancers of around 12 types.

This CDR3 has 17 residues. V gave up 0 bases and J gave up 1 base; unmatched junction bases: 6. Germline V gene lookup returns CDR1 KGHSH and CDR2 LQKENI. Findings and caveats of the study: Rapid post-treatment expansion, then contraction, generally preceding radiologic response, marked tumor-resident clones.

PCR or immunohistochemistry showed mismatch repair deficiency in every enrolled patient. The TCR-sequenced patients were a few responders to pembrolizumab. Using immunoSEQ multiplex PCR, the repertoire was profiled, and TCRdb retains in-frame clones only, with some absent. The data contain roughly 9,000 clones, approximately 85% of them singletons. In regard to this clone: Its antigen is still unknown.

This chain uses TRBV18 with TRBJ2-7; 10 bases align to TRBD1. The origin of this receptor is an adult with mismatch repair-deficient cancer. The material sequenced was PBMCs, taken 46 to 48 weeks after starting pembrolizumab. This chain's CDR3 is CASSPPYWTGGSYEQYF. CDR3 nucleotides: TGTGCCAGCTCACCACCATATTGGACAGGGGGTTCCTACGAGCAGTACTTC.